This record looks at one T cell receptor (beta chain) sequence and its context. Its target is unknown. The data originate from a study of T cell responses to AZD1222 COVID-19 vaccine. At the level of the study: Recipients boosted at about 4 weeks or about 12 weeks are pooled.

Study findings and constraints: The donor group comprised mostly white British people and more females; the analysis possibly underestimated clonal diversity. Repertoires in all cases were sampled only once the peak T cell response had passed. Baseline seropositives among AZD1222 recipients totaled only six or seven.

Assay: immunoSEQ multiplex PCR; the TCRdb copy retains only in-frame clones and omits some. This table has roughly 99,000 clones, roughly nine tenths appearing once. V gave up 3 bases and J gave up 3 bases, with 12 bases separating them. CDR3 size: 14 residues. CDR1 and CDR2 (germline): SGHNT, YYREEE (reference sequence). This material consisted of peripheral blood, taken on day 0 of AZD1222 vaccination. V gene TRBV5-4 combines with J gene TRBJ1-2; a weak D match, TRBD1 (6 bases). This clonotype was obtained from an adult in good health. In nucleotides, the CDR3 is TGTGCCAGCAGCTCCAGGGGATCCGACTATGGCTACACCTTC. Protein: CASSSRGSDYGYTF.